This entry concerns a single T cell receptor (beta chain). Only in-frame clones appear in the TCRdb table, and some are missing; sequencing was by immunoSEQ multiplex PCR. The repertoire holds 82,000 or so clones, with 85% as singletons. This sample was taken from a study of OX40 agonist ivuxolimab in advanced cancers. Trimming took 4 bases from V and 0 from J, leaving 10 bases between them. Germline V gives CDR1 SGHNT, CDR2 YYREEE (reference sequence). CDR3 size: 14 residues. The sequence derives from an adult with an advanced solid tumor such as melanoma, head and neck, liver or kidney cancer. The chain joins TRBV5-4 to TRBJ2-5; D is ambiguous. The specimen was CD4+ or CD8+ T cells sorted from blood, collected in a trial of the OX40 agonist ivuxolimab. The CDR3: CASSLRANQETQYF. In nucleotides, the CDR3 is TGTGCCAGCAGCCTACGGGCGAACCAAGAGACCCAGTACTTC.